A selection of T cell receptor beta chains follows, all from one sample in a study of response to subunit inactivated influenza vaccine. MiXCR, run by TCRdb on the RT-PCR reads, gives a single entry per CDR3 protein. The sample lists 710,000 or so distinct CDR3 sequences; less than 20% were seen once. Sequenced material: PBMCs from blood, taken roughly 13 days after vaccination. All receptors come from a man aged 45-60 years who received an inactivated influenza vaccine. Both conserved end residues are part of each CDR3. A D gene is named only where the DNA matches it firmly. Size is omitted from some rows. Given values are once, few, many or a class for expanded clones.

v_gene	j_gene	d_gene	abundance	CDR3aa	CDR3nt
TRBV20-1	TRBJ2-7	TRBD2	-	CSAPRASGAYEQYF	TGCAGTGCTCCGAGGGCTAGCGGAGCCTACGAGCAGTACTTC
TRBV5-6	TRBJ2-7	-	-	CASSLAGFPRPKEQYF	TGTGCCAGCAGCTTGGCCGGGTTCCCCCGGCCTAAGGAGCAGTACTTC
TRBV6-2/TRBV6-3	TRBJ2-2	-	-	CASSYSPRNTGELFF	TGTGCCAGCAGTTACTCCCCCAGGAACACCGGGGAGCTGTTTTTT
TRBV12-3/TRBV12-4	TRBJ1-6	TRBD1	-	CASSRAGTGLNSPLHF	TGTGCCAGCAGCCGCGCCGGGACAGGACTTAATTCACCCCTCCACTTT
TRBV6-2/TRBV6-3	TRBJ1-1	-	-	CASSQGQVTEAFF	TGTGCCAGCAGTCAGGGGCAGGTCACTGAAGCTTTCTTT
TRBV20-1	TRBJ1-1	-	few	CSARVGTQGNTEAFF	TGCAGTGCTAGAGTTGGTACACAGGGGAACACTGAAGCTTTCTTT
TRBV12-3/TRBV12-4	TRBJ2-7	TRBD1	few	CASSDADRGSYEQYF	TGTGCCAGCAGTGATGCAGACAGGGGATCCTACGAGCAGTACTTC
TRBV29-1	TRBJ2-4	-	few	CSVEDRVVAKNIQYF	TGCAGCGTTGAAGACAGGGTGGTAGCCAAAAACATTCAGTACTTC
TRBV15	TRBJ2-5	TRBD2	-	CATSREAGTSGGKTQYF	TGTGCCACCAGCAGAGAAGCGGGGACTAGCGGGGGAAAGACCCAGTACTTC
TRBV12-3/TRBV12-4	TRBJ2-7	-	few	CASTLGGNEQYF	TGTGCCAGCACCCTAGGGGGGAACGAGCAGTACTTC
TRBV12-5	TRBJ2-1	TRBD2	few	CASGLDPGVGRGDNEQFF	TGTGCTAGTGGTTTGGATCCGGGTGTCGGGAGGGGCGACAATGAGCAGTTCTTC
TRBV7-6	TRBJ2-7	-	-	CASGNRSYEQYF	TGTGCCAGCGGGAATCGCTCCTACGAGCAGTACTTC
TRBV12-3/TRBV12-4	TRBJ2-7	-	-	CASSLVTGAVHYEQYF	TGTGCCAGCAGTTTAGTAACAGGAGCGGTTCACTACGAGCAGTACTTC
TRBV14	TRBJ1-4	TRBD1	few	CASSPRTGSGEKLFF	TGTGCCAGCAGCCCACGGACAGGGTCGGGTGAAAAACTGTTTTTT
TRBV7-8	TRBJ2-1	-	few	CASSSRRGYGYNEQFF	TGTGCCAGCAGCTCCCGCCGGGGTTACGGCTACAATGAGCAGTTCTTC
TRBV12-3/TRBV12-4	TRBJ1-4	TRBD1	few	CASSFGDSEKLFF	TGTGCCAGCAGTTTTGGGGACAGTGAAAAACTGTTTTTT
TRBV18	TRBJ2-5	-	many	CASSPGTRQETQYF	TGTGCCAGCTCACCAGGGACACGACAAGAGACCCAGTACTTC
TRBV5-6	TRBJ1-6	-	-	CASSSRMIRDRYNSPLHF	TGTGCCAGCAGCTCTCGAATGATCCGGGACCGCTATAATTCACCCCTCCACTTT
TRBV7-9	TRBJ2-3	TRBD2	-	CASSAILAGVSTDTQYF	TGTGCCAGCAGCGCCATTTTAGCGGGAGTCTCCACAGATACGCAGTATTTT
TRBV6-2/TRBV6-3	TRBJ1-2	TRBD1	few	CASRGGNPGYGYTF	TGTGCCAGCAGAGGGGGCAACCCGGGCTATGGCTACACCTTC
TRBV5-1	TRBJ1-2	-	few	CASSLRELDGYTF	TGCGCCAGCAGCCTCCGGGAGTTGGATGGCTACACCTTC
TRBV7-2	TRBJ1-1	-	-	CASSLMGAVKSAEAFF	TGTGCCAGCAGCTTAATGGGGGCAGTTAAATCCGCTGAAGCTTTCTTT
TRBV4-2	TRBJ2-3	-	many	CASSATIRRDTDTQYF	TGTGCCAGCAGCGCTACGATTCGTCGGGACACAGATACGCAGTATTTT
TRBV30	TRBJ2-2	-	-	CAWSAGTGELFF	TGTGCCTGGAGTGCCGGCACCGGGGAGCTGTTTTTT
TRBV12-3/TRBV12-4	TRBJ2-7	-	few	CASSFPGASEQYF	TGTGCCAGCAGTTTCCCTGGGGCCAGCGAGCAGTACTTC
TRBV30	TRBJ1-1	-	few	CAWTKRLNTEAFF	TGTGCCTGGACTAAACGGTTGAACACTGAAGCTTTCTTT
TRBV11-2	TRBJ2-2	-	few	CASSLETRQNTGELFF	TGTGCCAGCAGCTTAGAAACCCGACAGAACACCGGGGAGCTGTTTTTT
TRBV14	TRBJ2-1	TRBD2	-	CASRISGGYEQFF	TGTGCCAGCAGAATCAGCGGGGGTTATGAGCAGTTCTTC
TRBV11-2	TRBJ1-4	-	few	CASSPRRSPWEKLFF	TGTGCCAGCAGCCCCCGGAGGAGTCCTTGGGAAAAACTGTTTTTT
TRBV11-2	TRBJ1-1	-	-	CASSLRADRTNTEAFF	TGTGCCAGCAGCTTAAGGGCCGACAGGACGAACACTGAAGCTTTCTTT
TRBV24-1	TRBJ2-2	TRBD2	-	CATSDWGTSGSIAGELFF	TGTGCCACCAGTGATTGGGGGACTAGCGGGAGTATCGCCGGGGAGCTGTTTTTT
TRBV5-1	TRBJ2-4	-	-	CASTLSGVGIQYF	TGCGCCAGCACCCTGTCGGGGGTCGGCATTCAGTACTTC
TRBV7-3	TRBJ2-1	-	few	CASSLTNSYNEQFF	TGTGCCAGCAGCTTAACTAATTCCTACAATGAGCAGTTCTTC
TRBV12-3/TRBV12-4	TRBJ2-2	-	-	CASRPLQGGGGELFF	TGTGCCAGCAGACCCTTACAGGGTGGAGGCGGGGAGCTGTTTTTT
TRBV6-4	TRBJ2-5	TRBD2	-	CASNDAINSGGPLSRRETQYF	TGTGCCAGCAACGACGCGATAAATAGCGGGGGGCCTCTCTCGAGGCGGGAGACCCAGTACTTC
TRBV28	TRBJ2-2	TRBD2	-	CASSYRGTIGTEELFF	TGTGCCAGCAGTTATAGAGGGACTATTGGCACCGAGGAGCTGTTTTTT
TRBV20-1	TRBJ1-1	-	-	CSASRVMNTEAFF	TGCAGTGCCAGCAGAGTAATGAACACTGAAGCTTTCTTT
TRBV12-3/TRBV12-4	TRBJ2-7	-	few	CASSLAGHEQYF	TGTGCCAGCAGTTTAGCGGGACACGAGCAGTACTTC
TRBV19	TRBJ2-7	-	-	CASSIGRSYEQYF	TGTGCCAGTAGTATAGGACGGTCCTACGAGCAGTACTTC
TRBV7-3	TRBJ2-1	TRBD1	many	CASSLTGFGDRAYNEQFF	TGTGCCAGCAGCTTAACGGGGTTTGGGGACAGGGCCTACAATGAGCAGTTCTTC
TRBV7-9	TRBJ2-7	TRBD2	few	CASSSSGRLYEQYF	TGTGCCAGCAGCTCTAGCGGGAGATTGTACGAGCAGTACTTC
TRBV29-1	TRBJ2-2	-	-	CSVSNGGRTGELFF	TGCAGCGTCTCAAATGGGGGGCGCACCGGGGAGCTGTTTTTT
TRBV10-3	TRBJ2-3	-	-	CAIGQGGLLSFTDTQYF	TGTGCCATTGGGCAGGGGGGACTACTTTCATTCACAGATACGCAGTATTTT
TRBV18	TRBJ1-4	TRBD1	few	CASSHRRDRAEKLFF	TGTGCCAGCTCACACCGCCGGGACAGGGCTGAAAAACTGTTTTTT
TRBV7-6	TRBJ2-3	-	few	CASSLVAAGDTQYF	TGTGCCAGCAGCTTAGTTGCAGCCGGGGATACGCAGTATTTT
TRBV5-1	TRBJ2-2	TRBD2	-	CASSFSSSGRGPGELFF	TGCGCCAGCAGCTTCTCCTCTAGCGGGAGAGGTCCCGGGGAGCTGTTTTTT
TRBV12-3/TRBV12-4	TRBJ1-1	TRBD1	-	CASSPRTGVPFVFF	TGTGCCAGCAGTCCACGGACAGGGGTTCCTTTTGTTTTCTTT
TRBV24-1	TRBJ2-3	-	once	CATSEVAASTDTQYF	TGTGCCACCAGTGAGGTTGCGGCTAGCACAGATACGCAGTATTTT
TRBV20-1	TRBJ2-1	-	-	CSARGIGFYNEQFF	TGCAGTGCTAGAGGGATAGGGTTCTACAATGAGCAGTTCTTC
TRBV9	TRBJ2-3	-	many	CASSVGGFGTDTQYF	TGTGCCAGCAGCGTAGGTGGTTTCGGGACAGATACGCAGTATTTT
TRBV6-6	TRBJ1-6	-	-	CASSYSRLSPLHF	TGTGCCAGCAGTTACTCGAGGTTGTCACCCCTCCACTTT
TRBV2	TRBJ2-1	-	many	CASTTTGSSYNEQFF	TGTGCCAGCACCACGACTGGGAGCTCCTACAATGAGCAGTTCTTC
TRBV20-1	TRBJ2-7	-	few	CSARGYEQYF	TGCAGTGCTAGAGGATACGAGCAGTACTTC
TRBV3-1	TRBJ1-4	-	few	CASSRPGEKLFF	TGTGCCAGCAGCCGCCCGGGTGAAAAACTGTTTTTT
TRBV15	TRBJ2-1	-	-	CATSWGDGYNEQFF	TGTGCCACCAGCTGGGGGGACGGCTACAATGAGCAGTTCTTC
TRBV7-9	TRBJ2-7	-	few	CASSLDVGEQYF	TGTGCCAGCAGCTTAGATGTAGGCGAGCAGTACTTC
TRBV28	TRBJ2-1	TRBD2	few	CASSLLLAGASRNEQFF	TGTGCCAGCAGTTTACTACTAGCGGGGGCGTCTAGAAATGAGCAGTTCTTC
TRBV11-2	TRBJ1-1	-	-	CASSLFSRQNTEAFF	TGTGCCAGCAGCCTATTTTCGAGACAGAACACTGAAGCTTTCTTT
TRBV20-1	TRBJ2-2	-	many	CSAKVGLASVTGELFF	TGCAGTGCTAAGGTTGGGCTAGCGAGTGTCACCGGGGAGCTGTTTTTT
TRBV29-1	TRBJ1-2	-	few	CSVSRGGDYGYTF	TGCAGCGTGTCCCGGGGGGGCGACTATGGCTACACCTTC